This TCR beta chain came from a study of shared clonotypes between healthy human individuals. The CDR3 is 16 amino acids. The V and J ends lost 0 bases and 0 bases, in that order; junction bases with no gene match: 3. The germline gives CDR1 MNHEY, CDR2 SMNVEV (reference sequence). In regard to this clone: Its antigen is still unknown.

The naive CD8 fraction comprised CD45RO-negative cells positively selected for CCR7 and excluded terminally differentiated effector memory CD45RA+ cells. Healthy adults negative for HIV, lacking recent acute infections or vaccinations, served as donors. General study results and limits: Sequencing depth was expected to influence donor clonotype sharing.

In replicate PCRs of sorted subsets, around 0.2 ug DNA, 29,000 or so T cell genomes, was used. TCRdb's table, derived via immunoSEQ multiplex PCR, lists solely in-frame clones and lacks some. The top ten clones hold 24% of a sample with under 850,000 clones, more than 85% of them seen once. The gene calls are TRBV27 and TRBJ2-3; 7 bases map to TRBD2. Sequencing was performed on naive CD8+ T cells sorted from blood. The source of this sequence is a man in his thirties or forties in good health. The CDR3 DNA is TGTGCCAGCAGTTTATCGGCGGGAGCTAGCACAGATACGCAGTATTTT. Translating gives CASSLSAGASTDTQYF.